This TCR beta chain was sequenced in a study of shared clonotypes between healthy human individuals. The assay was immunoSEQ multiplex PCR, and TCRdb's table has in-frame clones only and misses some. This table has some 2 million clones, about 95% appearing once. The naive CD8 fraction comprised CD45RO-negative cells positively selected for CCR7 and excluded terminally differentiated effector memory CD45RA+ cells. V dropped 3 bases and J dropped 5 bases, with 16 bases sitting between them. The CDR3 consists of 15 residues. Per the germline V gene, CDR1 is SEHNR and CDR2 is FQNEAQ (reference sequence).

V is TRBV7-9 and J is TRBJ1-2, with unresolved D. The receptor was derived from a man between 18 and 29 years old in good health. Sequenced material: naive CD8+ T cells sorted from blood. CDR3 protein: CASSFIPGTSYGYTF. CDR3 nucleotides: TGTGCCAGCAGCTTTATCCCAGGAACTTCGTATGGCTACACCTTC. Full variable domain (outside the CDR3, taken from reference TRBV7-9 and TRBJ1-2): DTGVSQNPRHKITKRGQNVTFRCDPISEHNRLYWYRQTLGQGPEFLTYFQNEAQLEKSRLLSDRFSAERPKGSFSTLEIQRTEQGDSAMYLCASSFIPGTSYGYTFGSGTRLTVV.